These 8 T cell receptor beta chains share one sample of origin, sequenced in a study of vaccination and CD4 T cells after COVID-19. Antigen specificity for these receptors is unknown. Treatment noted: approximately 9-day PBMC culture with coronavirus spike peptide pools or control peptides (ViraFEST assay). Researchers used the Oncomine TCR Beta short-read assay to sequence DNA from cultured CD4+ T cells. TCRdb re-called the PCR reads with MiXCR, one entry per CDR3 protein. The profile shows about 18,000 distinct CDR3 sequences, about 40% of them singletons. Material: CD4+ T cells from blood, cultured in vitro. The source of these receptors is a human donor who had recovered from COVID-19.

In its sample, this clonotype was seen a few times. The chain couples TRBV6-1 to TRBJ2-4; 8 bases fit TRBD1. V dropped 5 bases and J dropped 3; count of bases not matched to a gene: 0. The germline V gene encodes CDR1 MNHNS and CDR2 SASEGT. This CDR3 comprises 13 residues. The DNA for the CDR3 is TGTGCCAGCAGTACAGGGGGCAAAAACATTCAGTACTTC. This codes for CASSTGGKNIQYF.

This clonotype was detected only a few times. The J gene is TRBJ1-2, the V gene TRBV6-1; a possible D gene is TRBD1 (6 bases). The CDR3 loop spans 13 amino acids. V lost 6 bases and J 3 bases, leaving 11 bases between the germline ends. CDR1 is MNHNS and CDR2 is SASEGT in the germline V gene. CDR3 protein: CASRTQGYYGYTF. CDR3 nucleotide sequence: TGTGCCAGCAGAACACAGGGTTACTATGGCTACACCTTC.

The rearrangement links TRBV3-1 to TRBJ1-1; D is ambiguous. In germline, CDR1 is LGHDT, CDR2 YNNKEL (reference sequence). V shed 0 bases and J shed 0 bases, with 2 bases lying between them. The CDR3 spans 13 residues. CDR3 amino acids: CASSQEVNTEAFF. CDR3 nucleotide sequence: TGTGCCAGCAGCCAAGAGGTGAACACTGAAGCTTTCTTT.

This clonotype is categorized as medium-sized (0.01 to 0.1%). This chain uses TRBV20-1 with TRBJ2-5; 9 nucleotides match TRBD2. With V trimmed by 3 bases and J by 4 bases, 9 bases remained unmatched. Germline assignment: CDR1 DFQATT and CDR2 SNEGSKA (reference sequence). The CDR3 sequence is 15 residues long. The CDR3 bases are TGCAGTGCTAGGAATTTAGCGGGAGTGGTAGAGACCCAGTACTTC. It encodes CSARNLAGVVETQYF.

V gene TRBV7-2 combines with J gene TRBJ2-3, with 11 bases lining up with TRBD2. CDR1 SGHTA and CDR2 FQGNSA come from the germline V gene. The CDR3 is made up of 15 amino acids. The trim removed 1 base at V and 5 bases at J, leaving 2 bases unmatched. The CDR3 is CASSLGGLAGDTQYF. The CDR3 DNA reads TGTGCCAGCAGCTTAGGAGGACTAGCGGGAGATACGCAGTATTTT.

The V call is TRBV25-1, the J call TRBJ1-5, with 9 bases fitting TRBD1. With V trimmed by 4 bases and J by 4 bases, 17 bases remained unmatched. CDR1 is MGHDK and CDR2 is SYGVNS in the germline V gene. CDR3 size: 19 residues. The CDR3 here is CASSVIRDRVFSWNQPQHF. CDR3 bases: TGTGCCAGCAGTGTAATCCGGGACAGGGTATTTTCATGGAATCAGCCCCAGCATTTT.

This clonotype was detected once. The genes are TRBV7-6 and TRBJ2-7, with 10 nucleotides matching TRBD2. CDR1 is SGHVS and CDR2 is FNYEAQ in the germline V gene. The CDR3 length is 15 residues. V was clipped by 2 bases and J by 5 bases; unmatched bases: 6. The CDR3 reads CASSLSPSGSDEQYF. CDR3 DNA sequence: TGTGCCAGCAGCTTATCCCCTAGCGGGAGTGACGAGCAGTACTTC. Variable domain in full (rest from reference TRBV7-6 and TRBJ2-7): GAGVSQSPRYKVTKRGQDVALRCDPISGHVSLYWYRQALGQGPEFLTYFNYEAQQDKSGLPNDRFSAERPEGSISTLTIQRTEQRDSAMYRCASSLSPSGSDEQYFGPGTRLTVT.

Comments on this clonotype: At one end the junction does not follow the germline gene, possibly because of a read error. V gene TRBV6-1 combines with J gene TRBJ1-2; no definite D call. Germline CDR1 and CDR2: MNHNS and SASEGT. This CDR3 has 14 amino acids. DNA for the CDR3: TGTGCCAGCTGTGATATCTCTGTCGCGGTGGGCTACACCTTC. Translated: CASCDISVAVGYTF.